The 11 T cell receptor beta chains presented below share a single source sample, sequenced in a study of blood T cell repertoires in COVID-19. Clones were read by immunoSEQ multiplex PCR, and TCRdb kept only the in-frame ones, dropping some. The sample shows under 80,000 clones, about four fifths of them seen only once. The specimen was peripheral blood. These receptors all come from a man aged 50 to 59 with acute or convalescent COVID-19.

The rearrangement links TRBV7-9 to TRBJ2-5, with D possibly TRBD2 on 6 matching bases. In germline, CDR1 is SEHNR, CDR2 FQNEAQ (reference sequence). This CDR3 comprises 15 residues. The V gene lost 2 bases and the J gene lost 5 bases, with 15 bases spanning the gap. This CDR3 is CASSLPLAVRETQYF. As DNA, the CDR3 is TGTGCCAGCAGCTTACCTTTAGCGGTGAGGGAGACCCAGTACTTC.

The CDR3 nucleotides are TGTGCCAGCGGGGGGCAAGAGACCCAGTACTTC. Translating gives CASGGQETQYF. J is TRBJ2-5 and V is TRBV2; weak D call: TRBD2 (6 bases). V lost 8 bases and J 2 bases, leaving 6 bases between the germline ends. The CDR3 is made up of 11 amino acids. Germline CDR1 SNHLY, CDR2 FYNNEI.

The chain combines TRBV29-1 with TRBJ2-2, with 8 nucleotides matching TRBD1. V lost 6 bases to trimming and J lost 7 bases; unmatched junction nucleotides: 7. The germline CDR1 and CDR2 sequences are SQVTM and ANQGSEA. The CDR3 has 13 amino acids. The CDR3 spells CSVRTGMIGELFF. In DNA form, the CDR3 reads TGCAGCGTAAGGACAGGGATGATCGGGGAGCTGTTTTTT.

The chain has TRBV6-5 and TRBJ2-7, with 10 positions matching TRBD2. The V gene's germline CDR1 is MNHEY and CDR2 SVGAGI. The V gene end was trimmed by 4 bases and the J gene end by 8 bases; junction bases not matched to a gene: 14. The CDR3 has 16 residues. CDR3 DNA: TGTGCCAGCAGTTCACCCTCTGAGCGGGAGGGCCTGCAGCAGTACTTC. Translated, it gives CASSSPSEREGLQQYF.

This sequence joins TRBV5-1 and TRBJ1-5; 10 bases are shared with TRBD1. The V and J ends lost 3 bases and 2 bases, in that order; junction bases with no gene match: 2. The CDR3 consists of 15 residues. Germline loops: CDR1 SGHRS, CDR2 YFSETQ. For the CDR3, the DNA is TGCGCCAGCAGCTCCGGGACAGGGGGCAATCAGCCCCAGCATTTT. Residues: CASSSGTGGNQPQHF.

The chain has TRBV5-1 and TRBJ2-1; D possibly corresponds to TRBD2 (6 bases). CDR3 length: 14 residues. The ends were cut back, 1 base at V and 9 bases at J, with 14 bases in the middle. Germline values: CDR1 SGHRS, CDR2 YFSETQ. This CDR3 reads CASSLIPEAGEQFF. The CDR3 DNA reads TGCGCCAGCAGCTTGATACCAGAAGCGGGTGAGCAGTTCTTC.

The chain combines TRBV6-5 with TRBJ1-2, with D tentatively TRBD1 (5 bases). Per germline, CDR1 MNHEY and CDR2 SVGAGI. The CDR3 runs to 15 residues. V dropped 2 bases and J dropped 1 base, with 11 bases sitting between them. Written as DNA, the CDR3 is TGTGCCAGCAGTTACCCTGGCGGGGGTAACTATGGCTACACCTTC. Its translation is CASSYPGGGNYGYTF.

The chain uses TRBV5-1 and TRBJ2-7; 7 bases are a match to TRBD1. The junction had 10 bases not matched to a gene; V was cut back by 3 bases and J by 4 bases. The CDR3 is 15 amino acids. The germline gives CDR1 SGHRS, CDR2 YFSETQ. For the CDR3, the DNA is TGCGCCAGCAGCTCACAAACAGGGGTCGGTTACGAGCAGTACTTC. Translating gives CASSSQTGVGYEQYF.

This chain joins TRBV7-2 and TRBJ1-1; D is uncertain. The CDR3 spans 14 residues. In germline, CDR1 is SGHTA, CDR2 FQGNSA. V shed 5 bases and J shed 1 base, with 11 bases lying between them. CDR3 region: CASSPQVANTEAFF. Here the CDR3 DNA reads TGTGCCAGCAGCCCTCAGGTGGCGAACACTGAAGCTTTCTTT.

CDR3 region: CAWSVGVNNSPLHF. The CDR3, as DNA: TGTGCCTGGAGTGTCGGGGTGAATAATTCACCCCTCCACTTT. The chain has TRBV30 and TRBJ1-6, with unresolved D. Trimming stripped 0 bases from V and 5 bases from J, with 8 bases between. From germline, CDR1 is GTSNPN and CDR2 SVGIG (reference sequence). The CDR3 is 14 residues long.

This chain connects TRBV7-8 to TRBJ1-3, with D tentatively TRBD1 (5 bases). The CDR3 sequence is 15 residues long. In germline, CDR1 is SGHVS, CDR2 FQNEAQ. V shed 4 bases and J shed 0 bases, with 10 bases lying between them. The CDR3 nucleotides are TGTGCCAGCAGCTCCTCAGGGAACTCTGGAAACACCATATATTTT. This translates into CASSSSGNSGNTIYF.